This T cell receptor beta chain was sequenced for a study of T cell responses to AZD1222 COVID-19 vaccine. Broader study findings: Of spike-specific TCRs, nearly half reportedly target regions left unmutated in variants. Donors were mostly white British, more females; clonal diversity possibly underestimated. Of the AZD1222 recipients, only five or six were seropositive at baseline.

The CDR3 has 12 residues. V dropped 7 bases and J dropped 7 bases, with 11 bases sitting between them. CDR1 and CDR2 from the germline V gene are MDHEN and SYDVKM. On this clone itself: Its specificity is unknown.

Profiling relied on immunoSEQ multiplex PCR, and the TCRdb table lists in-frame clones only, not all of them. The sample contains roughly 77,000 clones, over 90% of which appear only once. Sequencing was performed on peripheral blood, taken on day 0 of AZD1222 vaccination. The chain carries TRBV28 and TRBJ1-5; D ambiguous. The receptor's source is an adult in good health. Here the CDR3 reads CASTTLTQPQHF. CDR3 nucleotides: TGTGCCAGCACCACGTTGACACAGCCCCAGCATTTT.